The clone carrying this TCR beta chain has at least ten counts. Its antigen is not identified. The data are from a study of tumor-infiltrating lymphocytes in primary liver carcinoma. Study results and caveats: Tumor region pairs overlapped more than did tumor-adjacent and tumor-blood pairs. The difference in top-250-clone fraction between tumors and blood was significant, favoring tumors (p = 0.039).

A constant-region primer primed TCR beta cDNA synthesis from about 490 ng of total RNA. Three rounds of nested multiplex PCR with slightly modified ARM-PCR produced TCR beta libraries. Two initial PCR rounds of roughly 10 cycles each paired TRBV1-TRBV30 forward primers with a C-beta reverse primer. Via MiXCR, TCRdb re-called the multiplex PCR reads, giving one row per CDR3 protein. Of 310,000 or so distinct CDR3 sequences in the sample, approximately 58% were seen once. RNA was extracted from whole blood without cell sorting, alongside germline DNA. Trimming took 5 bases from V and 3 from J; bases not matched to a gene: 1. The CDR3 spans 13 residues. Germline assignment: CDR1 MNHEY and CDR2 SVGAGI.

The TCR was taken from a woman in her twenties or thirties with primary liver carcinoma and hepatitis B virus infection. The material sequenced was peripheral blood. V and J are TRBV6-5 and TRBJ1-2; 9 nucleotides match TRBD1. The CDR3 DNA reads TGTGCCAGCAGTCGGACAGGGGACTATGGCTACACCTTC. This encodes CASSRTGDYGYTF.